This T cell receptor (beta chain) was documented in a study of CD8 T cells in Susac syndrome. Sequencing targeted TCR beta in blood CD8+ and CD4+ T cells. The patients serving as multiple sclerosis controls were treatment-naive. They had stable or active relapsing-remitting disease and fulfilled revised McDonald criteria. Bulk CD8+ and CD4+ cells came from magnetic negative isolation; CD8+ TEMRA by FACS. RNA amounts of about 0.5 to 1 ug underwent reverse transcription with random hexamers. An immunoSEQ multiplex PCR amplified TCR beta CDR3 over 54 Vbeta and 13 Jbeta. TCRdb processed the immunoSEQ multiplex PCR reads anew with MiXCR; each CDR3 protein has one entry. The data show 400,000 to 550,000 distinct CDR3 sequences, more than 80% seen once. CDR3 length: 12 residues. Trimming left V 3 bases short and J 5 bases short, with 8 bases between. The germline gives CDR1 SGHAT, CDR2 FQNNGV.

J is TRBJ2-7 and V is TRBV11-2; D is possibly TRBD1 or TRBD2 (5 bases each). The sequence was obtained from a human donor with multiple sclerosis. Specimen: CD8+ T cells from PBMCs. The CDR3 DNA is TGTGCCAGCAGCTTGGGGGTCCACGAGCAGTACTTC. This gives the protein CASSLGVHEQYF.